The 25 T cell receptor beta chains presented below share a single source sample, sequenced in a study of cytomegalovirus exposure and HLA in healthy donors. 60 Vbeta and 13 Jbeta primers were used in PCR. The table came from immunoSEQ multiplex PCR; TCRdb's copy has only in-frame clones and leaves some out. Of about 150,000 clones in the sample, roughly 80% were seen once. Specimen: PBMCs. The origin of the receptors is a woman between 40 and 55 years old in good health and CMV-seronegative.

This clone was counted only a few times. The chain employs TRBV5-6 and TRBJ1-5, with no clear D. The CDR3 extends over 15 amino acids. The germline gives CDR1 SGHDT, CDR2 YYEEEE. The V end lost 0 bases, the J end lost 2 bases, and 9 bases lay between the germline ends. The CDR3 reads CASSLGSQGNQPQHF. The CDR3 DNA sequence: TGTGCCAGCAGCTTGGGTAGTCAGGGCAATCAGCCCCAGCATTTT.

The chain has TRBV28 and TRBJ1-6; the D gene is possibly TRBD1 (6 bases). There are 14 residues in the CDR3. Germline values: CDR1 MDHEN, CDR2 SYDVKM. Trimming removed 3 bases from V and 11 bases from J, with 14 bases in between. CDR3 DNA: TGTGCCAGCAGTTTTCGAGGGGGTTCTCCACCCCTCCACTTT. Translated: CASSFRGGSPPLHF.

The genes are TRBV4-2 and TRBJ2-7; D is perhaps TRBD1 (5 bases). This CDR3 is built from 16 residues. The V gene's germline CDR1 is LGHNA and CDR2 YNFKEQ. V gave up 0 bases and J gave up 4 bases, with 16 bases separating them. The CDR3 loop reads CASSQEIQGPGYEQYF. The CDR3 nucleotides are TGTGCCAGCAGCCAAGAAATCCAGGGTCCGGGTTACGAGCAGTACTTC.

The rearrangement links TRBV5-6 to TRBJ2-2, with D possibly TRBD1 on 5 matching bases. This CDR3 is built from 14 residues. Germline CDR1 reads SGHDT; CDR2 reads YYEEEE. V shed 4 bases and J shed 2 bases, with 9 bases lying between them. The CDR3 DNA reads TGTGCCAGCAGCGTTGACAGTAACACCGGGGAGCTGTTTTTT. Encoded protein: CASSVDSNTGELFF.

The rearrangement links TRBV13 to TRBJ1-1; the match to TRBD1 covers 7 bases. The trim removed 3 bases at V and 1 base at J, leaving 8 bases unmatched. The V gene's germline CDR1 is PRHDT and CDR2 FYEKMQ (reference sequence). This CDR3 contains 16 residues. The CDR3 here is CASSLGQTLQNTEAFF. Here the CDR3 DNA reads TGTGCCAGCAGCTTGGGACAGACGTTACAGAACACTGAAGCTTTCTTT.

The V gene is TRBV19, the J gene TRBJ2-2, with 9 bases identical to TRBD2. This CDR3 region has 16 residues. V lost 7 bases, J lost 1 base, and 7 bases stayed unmatched. The germline V gene encodes CDR1 LNHDA and CDR2 SQIVND (reference sequence). The CDR3 protein is CASKLAGIMNTGELFF. Here the CDR3 DNA reads TGTGCCAGTAAGCTAGCGGGGATTATGAACACCGGGGAGCTGTTTTTT.

This clone was counted a few times. J is TRBJ2-7 and V is TRBV5-1; 11 nucleotides agree with TRBD1. Trimming cost V 0 bases and J 6 bases; bases outside gene matches: 2. Germline values: CDR1 SGHRS, CDR2 YFSETQ. The CDR3 extends over 14 amino acids. Written as DNA, the CDR3 is TGCGCCAGCAGCTTGGTGGGACAGGGGGTCGAGCAGTACTTC. Its protein is CASSLVGQGVEQYF.

In this sample, this clone turned up once. V is TRBV6-6 and J is TRBJ1-5; TRBD1 agrees at 9 bases. This CDR3 contains 15 residues. In germline, CDR1 is MNHNY, CDR2 SVGAGI (reference sequence). The V gene end was trimmed by 7 bases and the J gene end by 4 bases; junction bases not matched to a gene: 8. The CDR3, as DNA: TGTGCCAGCATTTCGACAGGGGGGAGTAATCAGCCCCAGCATTTT. Encoded protein: CASISTGGSNQPQHF.

The rearrangement uses TRBV6-5 and TRBJ2-7; a weak D match, TRBD2 (6 bases). This CDR3 contains 14 residues. Germline assignment: CDR1 MNHEY and CDR2 SVGAGI. V was clipped by 2 bases and J by 3 bases, with 11 bases between them. The CDR3, as DNA: TGTGCCAGCAGTTACGGGCGGGGTGGCTACGAGCAGTACTTC. This codes for CASSYGRGGYEQYF.

CDR3 protein: CASGPLGENTEAFF. The CDR3 nucleotides are TGTGCCAGCGGCCCCCTCGGGGAGAACACTGAAGCTTTCTTT. The gene calls are TRBV9 and TRBJ1-1, with D unresolved. CDR1 is SGDLS, CDR2 YYNGEE, per germline. Trimming took off 7 bases at V and 1 base at J, with 14 bases between the two ends. CDR3 length: 14 residues.

The rearrangement joins TRBV29-1 to TRBJ1-4, with TRBD1 as a possible D gene (6 bases). Germline CDR1 reads SQVTM; CDR2 reads ANQGSEA. V was pared by 4 bases and J by 8 bases, with 11 bases between. The CDR3 is 12 residues long. CDR3 residues: CSVVGAMEKLFF. For the CDR3, the DNA is TGCAGCGTTGTGGGGGCAATGGAAAAACTGTTTTTT.

V is TRBV28 and J is TRBJ2-3; TRBD2 aligns across 9 bases. V gave up 1 base and J gave up 3 bases; unmatched junction bases: 5. The germline CDR1 and CDR2 sequences are MDHEN and SYDVKM. The CDR3 has 16 amino acids. The CDR3 is CASSLLAGGGTDTQYF. The CDR3 DNA is TGTGCCAGCAGTTTATTGGCGGGGGGGGGTACAGATACGCAGTATTTT. Full variable domain (missing parts from reference TRBV28 and TRBJ2-3): DVKVTQSSRYLVKRTGEKVFLECVQDMDHENMFWYRQDPGLGLRLIYFSYDVKMKEKGDIPEGYSVSREKKERFSLILESASTNQTSMYLCASSLLAGGGTDTQYFGPGTRLTVL.

In this sample, this clone turned up once. The chain links TRBV10-2 to TRBJ2-3; TRBD2 agrees at 7 bases. Germline lookup yields CDR1 WSHSY and CDR2 SAAADI. The CDR3 sequence is 15 residues long. J gave up 3 bases and V 5 bases, and 8 bases lay outside the gene matches. The CDR3 sequence is CASSPGRESTDTQYF. CDR3 in DNA: TGCGCCAGCAGTCCGGGGCGGGAGAGTACAGATACGCAGTATTTT.

The chain couples TRBV4-1 to TRBJ2-2; 14 nucleotides align to TRBD2. Germline CDR1 MGHRA, CDR2 YSYEKL. The CDR3 sequence is 17 residues long. Germline trimming cut 1 base from V and 5 bases from J; bases unmatched to any gene: 3. This CDR3 reads CASSQVGTSGRTGELFF. As DNA, the CDR3 is TGCGCCAGCAGCCAAGTAGGGACTAGCGGGAGAACCGGGGAGCTGTTTTTT.

The rearrangement links TRBV15 to TRBJ1-5; D might be TRBD1 (5 bases). Germline loops: CDR1 LNHNV, CDR2 YYDKDF (reference sequence). V gave up 5 bases and J gave up 2 bases, with 10 bases separating them. This CDR3 spans 14 amino acids. The CDR3: CATSLTVGNQPQHF. DNA of the CDR3: TGTGCCACCAGCCTGACAGTTGGCAATCAGCCCCAGCATTTT.

The V gene is TRBV10-2, the J gene TRBJ2-5; 9 bases fit TRBD2. Trimming removed 4 bases from V and 7 bases from J; junction bases left unmatched: 10. Germline V gives CDR1 WSHSY, CDR2 SAAADI. The CDR3 is made up of 15 amino acids. The CDR3, as DNA: TGCGCCAGCAGTGTGGTAGCGGGAGTAGGGGGGACCCAGTACTTC. It translates to CASSVVAGVGGTQYF.

This clone was found a few times. Here the CDR3 reads CASSLQVPGELFF. For the CDR3, the DNA is TGTGCCAGCAGTCTACAGGTCCCCGGGGAGCTGTTTTTT. The chain couples TRBV6-5 to TRBJ2-2, with TRBD1 as a possible D gene (5 bases). The CDR3 sequence is 13 residues long. Between the trimmed V and J ends, which lost 5 bases and 6 bases, there was a span of 10 bases. Germline loops: CDR1 MNHEY, CDR2 SVGAGI.

The chain carries TRBV7-9 and TRBJ1-2; D is perhaps TRBD1 (6 bases). The germline gives CDR1 SEHNR, CDR2 FQNEAQ (reference sequence). The CDR3 loop spans 13 amino acids. V was trimmed by 5 bases and J by 8 bases, leaving 15 bases between them. CDR3 nucleotide sequence: TGTGCCAGCAGCCGTTCGGACAGCGGAGGCTACACCTTC. Encoded protein: CASSRSDSGGYTF.

In DNA, the CDR3 is TGCGCCAGCAGCTGGTTTGGACAGGGGGCGGCTGGGGCCAACGTCCTGACTTTC. Translating gives CASSWFGQGAAGANVLTF. The chain couples TRBV5-1 to TRBJ2-6, with 11 bases matching TRBD1. After removal of 3 bases from V and 2 bases from J, the junction contained 7 bases not matched to a gene. CDR1 and CDR2 from the germline V gene are SGHRS and YFSETQ. This CDR3 is built from 18 residues.

The chain joins TRBV7-2 to TRBJ1-4; 7 nucleotides align to TRBD1. Looked up from germline, CDR1 is SGHTA and CDR2 is FQGNSA. The CDR3 consists of 15 residues. Losses at the gene ends were 5 bases for V and 7 bases for J; bases not matched to a gene: 10. Here the CDR3 DNA reads TGTGCCAGCAGCCCTCCAGGGGGTTGGGGTGAAAAACTGTTTTTT. This encodes CASSPPGGWGEKLFF. Full variable domain (remainder filled in from reference TRBV7-2 and TRBJ1-4): GAGVSQSPSNKVTEKGKDVELRCDPISGHTALYWYRQSLGQGLEFLIYFQGNSAPDKSGLPSDRFSAERTGGSVSTLTIQRTQQEDSAVYLCASSPPGGWGEKLFFGSGTQLSVL.

CDR3 nucleotides: TGTGCCAGCAGTTACCCGGGACAGGGGATTGGAGATACGCAGTATTTT. Translating it yields CASSYPGQGIGDTQYF. The chain carries TRBV28 and TRBJ2-3; 10 nucleotides agree with TRBD1. J was trimmed by 5 bases and V by 4 bases; bases with no gene match: 9. Germline V gene data show CDR1 as MDHEN and CDR2 as SYDVKM. CDR3 length equals 16 residues.

The genes are TRBV7-2 and TRBJ1-4; D gene uncertain. Trimming removed 4 bases from V and 8 bases from J, with 14 bases in between. This CDR3 spans 14 amino acids. Germline CDR1 reads SGHTA; CDR2 reads FQGNSA. The CDR3 region has the DNA TGTGCCAGCAGCTCCCTTTTGGGAGCCGAAAAACTGTTTTTT. Its translation is CASSSLLGAEKLFF.

This clone was seen a few times. The rearrangement uses TRBV6-1 and TRBJ2-7; possible D gene TRBD1, 6 bases. The CDR3 runs to 13 residues. CDR1 and CDR2 from the germline V gene are MNHNS and SASEGT. The V and J ends lost 6 bases and 3 bases respectively, with 12 bases between them. The CDR3 DNA is TGTGCCAGCAGCCGAGACAGGAGCTACGAGCAGTACTTC. Protein product: CASSRDRSYEQYF.

The chain joins TRBV5-5 to TRBJ2-1; TRBD2 might be the D (5 bases). CDR1 SGHKS and CDR2 YYEKEE come from the germline V gene (reference sequence). The V end was cut by 1 base, the J end by 8 bases, with 10 bases between. This CDR3 has 13 residues. CDR3 in amino acids: CASSLRTLDEQFF. CDR3 DNA sequence: TGTGCCAGCAGCTTGAGGACTCTCGATGAGCAGTTCTTC.

This clone was picked up a small number of times. The J gene is TRBJ2-5, the V gene TRBV5-1; D gene ambiguous. The CDR3 extends over 13 amino acids. Trimming took off 0 bases at V and 3 bases at J, with 6 bases between the two ends. Germline loops: CDR1 SGHRS, CDR2 YFSETQ. The CDR3 here is CASSLVFEETQYF. The CDR3 region has the DNA TGCGCCAGCAGCTTGGTATTCGAAGAGACCCAGTACTTC.